The present entry profiles one T cell receptor beta chain with its context. A much larger clone sits a single nucleotide away, making a read error possible. The library protocol tagged individual cDNA molecules with unique molecular identifiers. TCRdb analysed the 5' RACE reads with MiXCR anew, one entry per CDR3 protein. In the table there are about 100,000 distinct CDR3 sequences, around 13% of which are singletons. The CDR3 loop spans 14 amino acids. Per germline, CDR1 ENHRY and CDR2 SYGVKD. The sample is drawn from a study of early T cells in non-severe SARS-CoV-2 infection. Material for sequencing was whole blood. The chain combines TRBV10-3 with TRBJ1-5; weak D call: TRBD1 (5 bases). The clonotype comes from an adult who was a healthcare worker with PCR-confirmed SARS-CoV-2 infection or an uninfected control (not recorded which). As DNA, the CDR3 is TGTACCATCAGTGTCCAGGGACCCAATCAGCCCCAGCATTTT. This sequence encodes CTISVQGPNQPQHF.